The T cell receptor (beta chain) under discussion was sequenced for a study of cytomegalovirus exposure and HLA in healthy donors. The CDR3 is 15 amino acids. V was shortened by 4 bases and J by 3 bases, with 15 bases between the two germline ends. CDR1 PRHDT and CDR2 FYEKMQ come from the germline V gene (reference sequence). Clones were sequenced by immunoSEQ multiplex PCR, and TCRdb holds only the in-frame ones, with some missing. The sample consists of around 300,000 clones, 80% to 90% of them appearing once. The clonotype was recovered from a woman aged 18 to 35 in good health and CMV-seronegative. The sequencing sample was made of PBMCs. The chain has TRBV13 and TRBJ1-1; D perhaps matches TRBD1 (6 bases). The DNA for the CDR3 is TGTGCCAGCAGCTCCAGCCCCACAGGGTACACTGAAGCTTTCTTT. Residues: CASSSSPTGYTEAFF.